A selection of T cell receptor beta chains follows, all from one sample in a study of cytomegalovirus exposure and HLA in healthy donors. The repertoire was sequenced with immunoSEQ multiplex PCR; TCRdb's copy has only in-frame clones and lacks some. The sample has tens of thousands of clones; 65% to 70% are singletons. Sequenced sample: PBMCs. The receptors were sampled from a woman aged 45 to 65 in good health and CMV-seropositive. Each CDR3 is given with its conserved first and last residue. A D gene is named only where the DNA matches it firmly. Size values are once, few and many counts, or a class for expanded clones, and some rows have none.

clone_size	v_call	d_call	j_call	cdr3_aa	cdr3_nt
.	TRBV5-4	TRBD2	TRBJ2-3	CASRAGGPSTDTQYF	TGTGCCAGCAGGGCGGGGGGCCCGAGCACAGATACGCAGTATTTT
.	TRBV27	.	TRBJ2-2	CASRQSGELFF	TGTGCCAGTAGACAATCCGGGGAGCTGTTTTTT
few	TRBV9	TRBD2	TRBJ2-2	CASSVGGGNTGELFF	TGTGCCAGCAGCGTAGGCGGGGGAAACACCGGGGAGCTGTTTTTT
few	TRBV9	TRBD1	TRBJ1-1	CASSVLAGGGDEAFF	TGTGCCAGCAGCGTATTGGCTGGAGGGGGCGATGAAGCTTTCTTT
.	TRBV7-9	TRBD1	TRBJ2-5	CASSRTGGWETQYF	TGTGCCAGCAGCCGTACAGGGGGCTGGGAGACCCAGTACTTC
.	TRBV18	.	TRBJ2-2	CASSRNRDAGELFF	TGTGCCAGCTCACGGAACAGGGACGCCGGGGAGCTGTTTTTT
.	TRBV6-1	TRBD1	TRBJ1-1	CASRLDRVGREAFF	TGTGCCAGCAGGTTAGACAGGGTCGGACGTGAAGCTTTCTTT
.	TRBV30	TRBD1	TRBJ2-4	CAWSVPGGTNIQYF	TGTGCCTGGAGTGTCCCAGGGGGCACAAACATTCAGTACTTC
.	TRBV19	.	TRBJ1-2	CASQRDLANYGYTF	TGTGCCAGCCAGAGGGATCTAGCTAACTATGGCTACACCTTC
.	TRBV5-6	.	TRBJ2-2	CASSLSREFTGELFF	TGTGCCAGCAGCTTGAGCAGGGAATTCACCGGGGAGCTGTTTTTT
.	TRBV11-1	.	TRBJ2-3	CASSSKWGGTDTQYF	TGTGCCAGCAGCTCGAAGTGGGGGGGCACAGATACGCAGTATTTT
.	TRBV9	.	TRBJ1-3	CASSGFREGGNTIYF	TGTGCCAGCAGCGGGTTCCGGGAAGGCGGAAACACCATATATTTT
.	TRBV6-5	.	TRBJ1-2	CASSYGVRSNYGYTF	TGTGCCAGCAGTTACGGCGTCAGGTCAAACTATGGCTACACCTTC
.	TRBV19	TRBD1	TRBJ2-1	CASSMTGAGNEQFF	TGTGCCAGTAGTATGACAGGGGCGGGCAATGAGCAGTTCTTC
.	TRBV2	.	TRBJ1-2	CASSDRANYGYTF	TGTGCCAGCAGTGATCGTGCTAACTATGGCTACACCTTC
.	TRBV5-1	.	TRBJ2-1	CASRSGSFNEQFF	TGCGCCAGCAGAAGCGGGTCCTTCAATGAGCAGTTCTTC
.	TRBV7-3	TRBD2	TRBJ2-3	CASRGSGTSTDTQYF	TGTGCCAGCAGGGGTAGCGGGACTAGCACAGATACGCAGTATTTT
.	TRBV6-6	.	TRBJ1-1	CASSYTGGSAFF	TGTGCCAGCAGTTACACAGGTGGATCAGCTTTCTTT
.	TRBV5-4	.	TRBJ1-1	CASSLRGNTEASF	TGTGCCAGCAGCTTGCGGGGTAACACTGAAGCTTCCTTT
.	TRBV11-2	TRBD1	TRBJ2-1	CASSLAGQETNEQFF	TGTGCCAGCAGCTTAGCGGGACAGGAGACGAATGAGCAGTTCTTC
.	TRBV6-1	.	TRBJ1-4	CASTVGARGSEKLFF	TGTGCCAGCACTGTCGGGGCCAGGGGCAGTGAAAAACTGTTTTTT
.	TRBV28	TRBD2	TRBJ2-5	CASSLRTRGPETQYF	TGTGCCAGCAGTTTGAGGACTAGAGGACCCGAGACCCAGTACTTC
few	TRBV19	TRBD1	TRBJ1-1	CASSTAGQIKAFF	TGTGCCAGTAGTACTGCGGGACAGATAAAAGCTTTCTTT
few	TRBV7-9	.	TRBJ1-4	CASSLYDRRNEKLFF	TGTGCCAGCAGCCTATACGACAGAAGAAATGAAAAACTGTTTTTT
.	TRBV7-2	.	TRBJ1-3	CASSSNPRNTIYF	TGTGCCAGCAGCTCAAATCCTAGAAACACCATATATTTT
.	TRBV6-1	TRBD1	TRBJ2-7	CASRGQGHEQYF	TGTGCCAGCAGGGGACAGGGACACGAGCAGTACTTC
.	TRBV28	TRBD2	TRBJ2-2	CASSFSGGQDTGELFF	TGTGCCAGCAGTTTTTCGGGGGGGCAGGACACCGGGGAGCTGTTTTTT
.	TRBV7-6	TRBD2	TRBJ2-1	CASSLGGGSYNEQFF	TGTGCCAGCAGCTTAGGGGGGGGGTCCTACAATGAGCAGTTCTTC
few	TRBV5-4	.	TRBJ1-1	CASSSEGTEAEAFF	TGTGCCAGCAGCTCGGAGGGGACGGAGGCTGAAGCTTTCTTT